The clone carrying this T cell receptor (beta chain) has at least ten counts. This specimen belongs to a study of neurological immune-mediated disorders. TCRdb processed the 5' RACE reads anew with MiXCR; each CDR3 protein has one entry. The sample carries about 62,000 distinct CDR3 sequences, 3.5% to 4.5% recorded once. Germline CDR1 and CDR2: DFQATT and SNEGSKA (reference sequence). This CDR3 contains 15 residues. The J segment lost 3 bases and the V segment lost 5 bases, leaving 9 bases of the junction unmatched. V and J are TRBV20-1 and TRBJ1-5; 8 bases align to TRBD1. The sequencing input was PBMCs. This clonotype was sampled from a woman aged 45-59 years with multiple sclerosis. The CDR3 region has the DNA TGCAGTGCTGTCTCGGGACAGGTATCCAATCAGCCCCAGCATTTT. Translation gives CSAVSGQVSNQPQHF.